The source of this T cell receptor (beta chain) is a study of blood T cell repertoires in COVID-19. Across the study: T cells, B-cell-depleted T cells, or PBMCs supplied cDNA or gDNA.

The CDR3 totals 14 residues. V lost 5 bases to trimming and J lost 9 bases; unmatched junction nucleotides: 8. Germline V gene lookup returns CDR1 LNHDA and CDR2 SQIVND (reference sequence). Assay: immunoSEQ multiplex PCR; the TCRdb copy retains only in-frame clones and omits some. The table includes some 70,000 clones, roughly 80% detected once. Sequenced material: peripheral blood. This receptor was identified in a woman aged 70-85 years with acute or convalescent COVID-19. This chain joins TRBV19 and TRBJ1-4; the match to TRBD1 covers 8 bases. Here the CDR3 reads CASSVTGEWKKLFF. The CDR3, as DNA: TGTGCCAGTAGTGTGACAGGGGAATGGAAAAAACTGTTTTTT.